The 18 T cell receptor beta chains below all came from one sample that was sequenced in a study of long-term antiretroviral therapy in people with HIV. Samples were assayed with immunoSEQ v3.0 at survey level. TCRdb's table, derived via immunoSEQ multiplex PCR, lists solely in-frame clones and lacks some. The table includes roughly 42,000 clones, more than 80% detected once. The source was unsorted PBMCs, collected 3.1 years after starting antiretroviral therapy. These receptors came from a woman between 45 and 65 years old with HIV.

The J gene is TRBJ1-1, the V gene TRBV7-2; a weak D match, TRBD1 (6 bases). The V gene's germline CDR1 is SGHTA and CDR2 FQGNSA. CDR3 length equals 15 residues. V was cut by 5 bases and J by 1 base, with 14 bases left in between. CDR3 protein: CASSPGDLGNTEAFF. The CDR3 nucleotides are TGTGCCAGCAGCCCAGGGGACCTGGGGAACACTGAAGCTTTCTTT.

This clone was seen a handful of times. The chain has TRBV27 and TRBJ1-2, with 9 positions matching TRBD1. The CDR3 spans 15 residues. V shed 0 bases and J 8 bases; nucleotides not matched to a gene: 7. The germline V gene encodes CDR1 MNHEY and CDR2 SMNVEV (reference sequence). The CDR3 coding sequence is TGTGCCAGCAGTTTATCCCGGACAGGGGCGGACGGCTACACCTTC. This gives the protein CASSLSRTGADGYTF.

The J gene is TRBJ2-7, the V gene TRBV19; tentatively, D is TRBD1 or TRBD2 (5 bases each). Germline-derived CDR1 and CDR2 are LNHDA and SQIVND (reference sequence). V was clipped by 5 bases and J by 7 bases, with 21 bases between them. The CDR3 extends over 15 amino acids. The CDR3: CASSPPGRIIAEQYF. In nucleotides, the CDR3 is TGTGCCAGTAGTCCCCCGGGACGGATAATTGCTGAGCAGTACTTC.

The rearrangement links TRBV7-9 to TRBJ1-1; 10 nucleotides align to TRBD1. The CDR3 contains 17 residues. V shed 4 bases, J shed 0 bases, and the junction held 8 bases outside the gene matches. Germline CDR1 SEHNR, CDR2 FQNEAQ (reference sequence). This CDR3 is CASSSVPGQGLNTEAFF. The CDR3 DNA sequence: TGTGCCAGCAGCTCTGTCCCGGGACAGGGGCTGAACACTGAAGCTTTCTTT.

This chain uses TRBV27 with TRBJ1-2; a weak D match, TRBD1 (5 bases). Germline V CDR1 and CDR2: MNHEY, SMNVEV (reference sequence). This CDR3 region has 11 residues. The V gene lost 8 bases and the J gene lost 6 bases, with 10 bases spanning the gap. In DNA, the CDR3 is TGTGCCAGCCGACGGGGGGATGGCTACACCTTC. Protein sequence: CASRRGDGYTF.

The chain has TRBV13 and TRBJ2-5; no firm D call. V lost 5 bases to trimming and J lost 1 base, with 14 bases between them. The CDR3 is 15 residues long. Germline V gene data show CDR1 as PRHDT and CDR2 as FYEKMQ (reference sequence). In nucleotides, the CDR3 is TGTGCCAGCAGCCAAGACGTCGGGTTCCAAGAGACCCAGTACTTC. It translates to CASSQDVGFQETQYF.

This rearrangement joins TRBV20-1 to TRBJ2-5; D gene ambiguous. Per germline, CDR1 DFQATT and CDR2 SNEGSKA (reference sequence). Trimming stripped 3 bases from V and 5 bases from J, with 7 bases between. The CDR3 has 11 residues. Here the CDR3 reads CSASFTETQYF. For the CDR3, the DNA is TGCAGTGCTAGTTTTACGGAGACCCAGTACTTC.

The rearrangement joins TRBV7-2 to TRBJ2-7, with D possibly TRBD2 on 5 matching bases. With 2 bases removed from V and 7 bases from J, the gap between germline ends came to 6 bases. The CDR3 spans 11 residues. Germline CDR1 and CDR2: SGHTA and FQGNSA. The CDR3 loop is CASSLTGEQYF. In DNA form, the CDR3 reads TGTGCCAGCAGCTTAACGGGGGAGCAGTACTTC.

The genes are TRBV4-3 and TRBJ1-1, with D perhaps matching TRBD1 (5 bases). V lost 4 bases, J lost 10 bases, and 16 bases lay in between. This CDR3 has 13 amino acids. The V gene's germline CDR1 is LGHNA and CDR2 YSLEER. The CDR3, as DNA: TGCGCCAGCAGCCCAGGGATGGGCCTTCTAGCTTTCTTT. Its translation: CASSPGMGLLAFF.

In its sample, this clone was seen a few times. The chain joins TRBV5-1 to TRBJ1-5; possible D gene TRBD1, 6 bases. V was shortened by 3 bases and J by 8 bases, with 21 bases between the two germline ends. Germline loops: CDR1 SGHRS, CDR2 YFSETQ. This CDR3 has 16 amino acids. CDR3 nucleotides: TGCGCCAGCAGCTCGGGAGGGGGTTCAACCGGGGAGCCCCAGCATTTT. It yields the protein CASSSGGGSTGEPQHF.

J is TRBJ1-1 and V is TRBV30; possible D gene TRBD1, 6 bases. The CDR3 is 14 amino acids. From germline, CDR1 is GTSNPN and CDR2 SVGIG (reference sequence). V was trimmed by 2 bases and J by 1 base, leaving 11 bases between them. The CDR3 sequence is CAWSRRGTNTEAFF. The CDR3 DNA reads TGTGCCTGGAGTAGAAGGGGGACGAACACTGAAGCTTTCTTT.

The CDR3 DNA follows: TGTGCCAGCAGTGCCCCGACAGGGGCGGCTCAGCCCCAGCATTTT. Its translation: CASSAPTGAAQPQHF. This chain joins TRBV2 and TRBJ1-5; 8 nucleotides align to TRBD1. The J segment lost 6 bases and the V segment lost 4 bases, leaving 8 bases of the junction unmatched. This CDR3 contains 15 residues. CDR1 is SNHLY, CDR2 FYNNEI, per germline.

The chain joins TRBV11-2 to TRBJ1-4, with TRBD1 matching over 10 bases. The CDR3 loop spans 18 amino acids. In germline, CDR1 is SGHAT, CDR2 FQNNGV. J was trimmed by 3 bases and V by 5 bases; bases with no gene match: 12. The CDR3: CASSGRDRGRSANEKLFF. The DNA for the CDR3 is TGTGCCAGCAGCGGCCGGGACAGGGGACGGTCGGCTAATGAAAAACTGTTTTTT.

This clone has a single count. V usage is TRBV5-5 and J usage is TRBJ1-4, with 9 bases fitting TRBD1. The germline gives CDR1 SGHKS, CDR2 YYEKEE (reference sequence). After removal of 5 bases from V and 1 base from J, the junction contained 9 bases not matched to a gene. The CDR3 has 17 residues. The CDR3 DNA reads as TGTGCCAGCAGGGGGGGACAGGGAACTCGAACTAATGAAAAACTGTTTTTT. As protein: CASRGGQGTRTNEKLFF.

In DNA form, the CDR3 reads TGTGCCTGGAAGAAGACATCAGGCGGGGAGCTGTTTTTT. As protein: CAWKKTSGGELFF. V is TRBV30 and J is TRBJ2-2; D is unresolved. Germline lookup yields CDR1 GTSNPN and CDR2 SVGIG (reference sequence). V was trimmed by 4 bases and J by 7 bases, leaving 13 bases between them. CDR3 length equals 13 residues.

The chain couples TRBV19 to TRBJ1-3; 8 bases are shared with TRBD1. Trimming removed 6 bases from V and 0 bases from J; junction bases left unmatched: 4. Germline values: CDR1 LNHDA, CDR2 SQIVND (reference sequence). The CDR3 runs to 15 residues. The CDR3 region has the DNA TGTGCCAGTAGGACAACAGGGGGCTCTGGAAACACCATATATTTT. Translation: CASRTTGGSGNTIYF.

This chain connects TRBV4-2 to TRBJ1-4; maybe TRBD1 (5 bases). With 0 bases removed from V and 9 bases from J, the gap between germline ends came to 8 bases. This CDR3 comprises 13 residues. The germline V gene has CDR1 LGHNA and CDR2 YNFKEQ. Here the CDR3 reads CASSQDGAKKLFF. CDR3 DNA: TGTGCCAGCAGCCAAGATGGGGCCAAAAAACTGTTTTTT.

The gene calls are TRBV15 and TRBJ1-2; 7 positions agree with TRBD1. Germline V gene data show CDR1 as LNHNV and CDR2 as YYDKDF (reference sequence). Trimming removed 0 bases from V and 4 bases from J; junction bases left unmatched: 11. The CDR3 is made up of 17 amino acids. The CDR3 sequence: CATSRDFGYTGAYGYTF. CDR3 coding DNA: TGTGCCACCAGCAGAGATTTCGGCTACACAGGGGCCTATGGCTACACCTTC.